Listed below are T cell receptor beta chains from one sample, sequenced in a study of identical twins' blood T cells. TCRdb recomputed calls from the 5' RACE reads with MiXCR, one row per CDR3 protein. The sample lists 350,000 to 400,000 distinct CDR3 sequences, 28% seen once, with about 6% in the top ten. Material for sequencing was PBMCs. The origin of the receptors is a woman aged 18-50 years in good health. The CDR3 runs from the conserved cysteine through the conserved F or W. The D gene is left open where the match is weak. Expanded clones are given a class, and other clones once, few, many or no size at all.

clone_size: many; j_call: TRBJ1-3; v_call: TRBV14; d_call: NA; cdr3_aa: CASSQVGSAGNTIYF; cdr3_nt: TGTGCCAGCAGCCAAGTAGGCTCTGCTGGAAACACCATATATTTT
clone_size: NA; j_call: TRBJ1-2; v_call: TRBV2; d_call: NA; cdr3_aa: CASSPKRGHYGYTF; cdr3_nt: TGTGCCAGCAGCCCAAAAAGAGGGCACTATGGCTACACCTTC
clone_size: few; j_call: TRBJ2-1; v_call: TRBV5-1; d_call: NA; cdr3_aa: CASSLRLLEGNEQFF; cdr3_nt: TGCGCCAGCAGCTTGAGGCTACTCGAGGGCAATGAGCAGTTCTTC
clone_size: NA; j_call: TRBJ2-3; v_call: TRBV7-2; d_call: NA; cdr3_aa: CASSLVVFTDTQYF; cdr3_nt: TGTGCCAGCAGCTTAGTTGTCTTCACAGATACGCAGTATTTT
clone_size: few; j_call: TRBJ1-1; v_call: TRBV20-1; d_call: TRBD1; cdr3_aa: CSARRGRTEAFF; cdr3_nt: TGCAGTGCTAGGAGGGGGCGGACTGAAGCTTTCTTT
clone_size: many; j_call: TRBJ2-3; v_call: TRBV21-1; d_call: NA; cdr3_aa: CASSKYWTRFTDTQYF; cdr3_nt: TGTGCCAGCAGCAAATATTGGACTAGATTTACAGATACGCAGTATTTT
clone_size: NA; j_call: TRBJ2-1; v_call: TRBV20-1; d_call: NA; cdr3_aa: CSAPDSNEQFF; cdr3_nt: TGCAGTGCTCCTGACTCCAATGAGCAGTTCTTC
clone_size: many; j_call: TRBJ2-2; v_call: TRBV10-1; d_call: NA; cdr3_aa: CASSSSLYGELFF; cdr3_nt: TGCGCCAGCAGTTCATCCCTCTATGGGGAGCTGTTTTTT
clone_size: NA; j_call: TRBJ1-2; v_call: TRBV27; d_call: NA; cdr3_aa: CASSFGGRNYGYTF; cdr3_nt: TGTGCCAGCAGTTTCGGGGGGCGTAACTATGGCTACACCTTC
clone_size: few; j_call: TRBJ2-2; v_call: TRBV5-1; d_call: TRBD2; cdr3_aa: CASSKTSVNTGELFF; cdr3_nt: TGCGCCAGCAGCAAGACTAGCGTGAACACCGGGGAGCTGTTTTTT
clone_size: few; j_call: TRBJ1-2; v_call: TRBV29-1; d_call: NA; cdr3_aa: CSVVDGEVNYGYTF; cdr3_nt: TGCAGCGTTGTTGACGGCGAGGTTAACTATGGCTACACCTTC
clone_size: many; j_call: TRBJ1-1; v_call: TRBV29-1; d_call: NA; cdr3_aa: CSVGNWAEAFF; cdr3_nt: TGCAGCGTTGGTAATTGGGCTGAAGCTTTCTTT
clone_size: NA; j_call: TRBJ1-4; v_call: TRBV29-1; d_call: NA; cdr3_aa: CSVESGAEKLFF; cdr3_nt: TGCAGCGTTGAATCAGGGGCCGAAAAACTGTTTTTT
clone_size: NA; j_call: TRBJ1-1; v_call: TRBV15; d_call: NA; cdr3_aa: CATSSLSVGTEAFF; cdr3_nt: TGTGCCACCAGCAGCCTTTCGGTGGGCACTGAAGCTTTCTTT
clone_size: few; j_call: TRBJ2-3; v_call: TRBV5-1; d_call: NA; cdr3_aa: CASSQEWGPYLSTDTQYF; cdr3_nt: TGCGCCAGCAGCCAAGAATGGGGGCCCTACCTTAGCACAGATACGCAGTATTTT
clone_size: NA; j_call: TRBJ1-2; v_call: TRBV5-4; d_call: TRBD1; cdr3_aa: CASSLSGGDRGGYTF; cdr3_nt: TGTGCCAGCAGCTTGTCGGGCGGGGACAGAGGAGGCTACACCTTC
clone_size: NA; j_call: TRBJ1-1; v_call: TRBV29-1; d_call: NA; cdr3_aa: CSVESTQRSNTEAFF; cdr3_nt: TGCAGCGTTGAATCTACCCAGCGGTCGAACACTGAAGCTTTCTTT
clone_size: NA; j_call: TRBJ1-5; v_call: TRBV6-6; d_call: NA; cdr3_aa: CASSYSTQGGHGNQPQHF; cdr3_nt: TGTGCCAGCAGTTACTCGACTCAGGGCGGGCATGGCAATCAGCCCCAGCATTTT
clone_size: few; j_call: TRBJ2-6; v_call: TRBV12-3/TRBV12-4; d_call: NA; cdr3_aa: CASSLRGTGANVLTF; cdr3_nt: TGTGCCAGCAGTCTCAGGGGCACTGGGGCCAACGTCCTGACTTTC
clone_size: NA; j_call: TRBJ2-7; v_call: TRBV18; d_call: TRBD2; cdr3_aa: CASSPTLAAQYEQYF; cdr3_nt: TGTGCCAGCTCACCAACACTAGCGGCACAGTACGAGCAGTACTTC
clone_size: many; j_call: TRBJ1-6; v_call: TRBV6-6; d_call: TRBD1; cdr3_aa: CASGDRADSPLHF; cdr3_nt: TGTGCCAGCGGGGACAGGGCGGATTCACCCCTCCACTTT
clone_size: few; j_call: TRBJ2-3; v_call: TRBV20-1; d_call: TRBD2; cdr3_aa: CSAPSSGTSGGADTQYF; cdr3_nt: TGCAGTGCACCATCCTCCGGGACTAGCGGGGGGGCAGATACGCAGTATTTT
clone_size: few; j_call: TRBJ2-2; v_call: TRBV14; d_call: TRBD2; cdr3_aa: CASSQELARSNTGELFF; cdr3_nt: TGTGCCAGCAGCCAAGAACTAGCGAGATCGAACACCGGGGAGCTGTTTTTT
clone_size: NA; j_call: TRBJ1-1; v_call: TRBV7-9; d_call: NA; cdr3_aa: CASILPRGRLGNIEAFF; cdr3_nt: TGTGCCAGCATTCTCCCCCGGGGTCGGTTAGGGAACATTGAAGCTTTCTTT
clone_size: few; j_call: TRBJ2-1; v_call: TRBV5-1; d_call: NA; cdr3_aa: CASSRALGLDSLTYNEQFF; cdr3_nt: TGCGCCAGCAGCCGGGCCCTCGGACTGGACAGTTTGACCTACAATGAGCAGTTCTTC
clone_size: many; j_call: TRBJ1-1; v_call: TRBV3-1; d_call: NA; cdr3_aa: CASSQFGTLEAFF; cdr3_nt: TGTGCCAGCAGCCAATTCGGTACGCTGGAAGCTTTCTTT
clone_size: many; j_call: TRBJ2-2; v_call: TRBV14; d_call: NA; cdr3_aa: CASKLSGHNTGELFF; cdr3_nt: TGTGCCAGCAAACTTTCCGGACACAACACCGGGGAGCTGTTTTTT
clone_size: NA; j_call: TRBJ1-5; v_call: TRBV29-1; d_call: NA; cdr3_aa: CSVVTGFSNRPQHF; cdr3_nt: TGCAGCGTGGTGACAGGTTTTAGCAATCGGCCCCAGCATTTT
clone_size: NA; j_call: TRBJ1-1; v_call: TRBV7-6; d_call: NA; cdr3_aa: CAGSLWRNTEAFF; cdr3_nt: TGTGCCGGCAGCTTATGGCGGAACACTGAAGCTTTCTTT
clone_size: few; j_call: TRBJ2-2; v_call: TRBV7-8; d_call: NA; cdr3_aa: CASSLMRELFF; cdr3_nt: TGTGCCAGCAGCTTAATGAGGGAGCTGTTTTTT
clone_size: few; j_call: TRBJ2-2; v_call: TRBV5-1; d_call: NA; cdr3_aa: CASSLEHANTGELFF; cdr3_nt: TGCGCCAGCAGCTTGGAGCACGCGAACACCGGGGAGCTGTTTTTT
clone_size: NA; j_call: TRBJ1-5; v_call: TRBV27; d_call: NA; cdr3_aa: CASSLSLPPGLNQPQHF; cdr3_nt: TGTGCCAGCAGTTTATCACTGCCGCCAGGCCTTAATCAGCCCCAGCATTTT
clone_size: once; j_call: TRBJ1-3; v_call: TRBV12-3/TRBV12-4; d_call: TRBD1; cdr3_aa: CAIPTGADVNTIYF; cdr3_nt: TGTGCCATTCCTACAGGGGCCGACGTAAACACCATATATTTT
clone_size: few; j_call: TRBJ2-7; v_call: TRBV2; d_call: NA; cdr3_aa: CASSGTENCEQYF; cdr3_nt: TGTGCCAGCAGTGGGACAGAAAACTGCGAGCAGTACTTC
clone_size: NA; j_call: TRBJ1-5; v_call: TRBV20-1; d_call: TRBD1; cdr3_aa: CSASPRDSGMGQPQHF; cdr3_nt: TGCAGTGCTAGTCCGAGGGACAGTGGAATGGGTCAGCCCCAGCATTTT
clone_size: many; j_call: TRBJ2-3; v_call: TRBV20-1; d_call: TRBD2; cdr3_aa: CSARSSSGGTDTQYF; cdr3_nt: TGCAGTGCTCGATCTTCTAGCGGAGGCACAGATACGCAGTATTTT
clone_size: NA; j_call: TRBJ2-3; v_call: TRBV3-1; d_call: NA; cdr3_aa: CASSPTKSTDTQYF; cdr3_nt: TGTGCCAGCAGCCCGACTAAGAGCACAGATACGCAGTATTTT